The clone carrying this T cell receptor (beta chain) has only one observation. The data derive from a study of PD-L1 blockade in urothelial cancer. Data came from immunoSEQ multiplex PCR; TCRdb stores just in-frame clones and leaves some out. Of about 83,000 clones in the sample, about nine tenths were seen once. CDR1 and CDR2 from the germline V gene are SQVTM and ANQGSEA. This CDR3 is built from 11 residues. The V gene end was trimmed by 6 bases and the J gene end by 9 bases; junction bases not matched to a gene: 7. This receptor was obtained from a woman between 65 and 79 years old with urothelial cancer. This specimen was PBMCs, taken around atezolizumab (anti-PD-L1) treatment. The chain links TRBV29-1 to TRBJ2-7, with 8 bases lining up with TRBD1. In nucleotides, the CDR3 is TGCAGCGTGAGCCATACAGGGGGGCAGTACTTC. It yields the protein CSVSHTGGQYF.